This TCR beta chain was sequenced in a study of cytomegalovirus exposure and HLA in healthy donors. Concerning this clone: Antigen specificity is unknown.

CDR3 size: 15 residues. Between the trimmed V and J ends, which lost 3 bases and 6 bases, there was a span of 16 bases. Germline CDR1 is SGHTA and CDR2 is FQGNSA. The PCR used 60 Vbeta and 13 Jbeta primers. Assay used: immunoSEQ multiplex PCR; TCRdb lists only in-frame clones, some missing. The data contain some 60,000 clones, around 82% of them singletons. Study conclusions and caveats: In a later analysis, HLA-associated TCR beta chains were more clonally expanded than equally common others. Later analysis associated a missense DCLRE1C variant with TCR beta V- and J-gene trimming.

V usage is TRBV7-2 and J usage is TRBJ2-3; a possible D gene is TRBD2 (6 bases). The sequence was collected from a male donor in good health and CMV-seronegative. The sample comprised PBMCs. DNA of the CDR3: TGTGCCAGCAGCTTGCCGACTGGGGGGACGGATACGCAGTATTTT. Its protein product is CASSLPTGGTDTQYF.